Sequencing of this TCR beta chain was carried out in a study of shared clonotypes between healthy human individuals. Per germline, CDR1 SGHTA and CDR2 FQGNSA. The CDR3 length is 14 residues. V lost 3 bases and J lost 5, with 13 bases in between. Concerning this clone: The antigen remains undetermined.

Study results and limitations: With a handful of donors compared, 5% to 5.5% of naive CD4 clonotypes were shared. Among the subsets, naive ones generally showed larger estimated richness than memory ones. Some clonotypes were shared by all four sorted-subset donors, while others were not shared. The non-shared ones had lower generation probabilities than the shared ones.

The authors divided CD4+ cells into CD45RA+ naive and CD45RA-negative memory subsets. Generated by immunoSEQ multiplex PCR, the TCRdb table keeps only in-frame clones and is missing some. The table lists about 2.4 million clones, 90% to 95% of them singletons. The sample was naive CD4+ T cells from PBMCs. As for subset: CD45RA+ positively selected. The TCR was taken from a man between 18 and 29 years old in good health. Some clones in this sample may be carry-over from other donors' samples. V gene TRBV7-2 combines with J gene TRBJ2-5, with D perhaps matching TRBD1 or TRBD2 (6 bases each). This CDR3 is CASSLGGPYETQYF. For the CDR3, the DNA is TGTGCCAGCAGCTTGGGGGGCCCGTACGAGACCCAGTACTTC. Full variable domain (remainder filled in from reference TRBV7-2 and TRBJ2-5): GAGVSQSPSNKVTEKGKDVELRCDPISGHTALYWYRQSLGQGLEFLIYFQGNSAPDKSGLPSDRFSAERTGGSVSTLTIQRTQQEDSAVYLCASSLGGPYETQYFGPGTRLLVL.